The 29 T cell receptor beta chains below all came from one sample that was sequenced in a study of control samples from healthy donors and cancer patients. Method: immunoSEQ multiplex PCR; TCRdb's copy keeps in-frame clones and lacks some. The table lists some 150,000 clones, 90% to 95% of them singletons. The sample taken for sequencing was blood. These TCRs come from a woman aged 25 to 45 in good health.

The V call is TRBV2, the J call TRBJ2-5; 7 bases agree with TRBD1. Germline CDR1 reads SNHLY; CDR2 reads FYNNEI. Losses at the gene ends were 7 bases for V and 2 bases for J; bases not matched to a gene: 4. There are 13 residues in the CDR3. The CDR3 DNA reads TGTGCCAGCATGACAGGGCCTCAAGAGACCCAGTACTTC. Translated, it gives CASMTGPQETQYF.

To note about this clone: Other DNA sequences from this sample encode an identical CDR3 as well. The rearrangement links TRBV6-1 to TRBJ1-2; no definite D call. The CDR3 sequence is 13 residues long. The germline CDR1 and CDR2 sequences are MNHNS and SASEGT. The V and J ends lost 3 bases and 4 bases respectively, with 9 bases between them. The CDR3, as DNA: TGTGCCAGCAGTGAGGGCGGCCCCTATGGCTACACCTTC. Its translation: CASSEGGPYGYTF.

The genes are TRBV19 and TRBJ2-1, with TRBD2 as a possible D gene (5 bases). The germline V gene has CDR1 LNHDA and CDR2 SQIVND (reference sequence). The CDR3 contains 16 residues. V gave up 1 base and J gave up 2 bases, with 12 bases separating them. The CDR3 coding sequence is TGTGCCAGTAGTATAGCGACCGGGGATCCCTACAATGAGCAGTTCTTC. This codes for CASSIATGDPYNEQFF.

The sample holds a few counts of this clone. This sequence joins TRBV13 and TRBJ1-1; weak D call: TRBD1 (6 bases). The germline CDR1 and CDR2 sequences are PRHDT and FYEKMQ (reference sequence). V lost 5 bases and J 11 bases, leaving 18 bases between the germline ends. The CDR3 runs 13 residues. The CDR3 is CASSPRRGAWAFF. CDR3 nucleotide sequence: TGTGCCAGCAGCCCCCGACGGGGGGCGTGGGCTTTCTTT.

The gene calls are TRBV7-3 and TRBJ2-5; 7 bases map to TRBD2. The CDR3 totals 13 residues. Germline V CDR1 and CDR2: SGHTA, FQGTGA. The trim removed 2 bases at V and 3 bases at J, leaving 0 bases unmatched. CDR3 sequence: CASSLGGEETQYF. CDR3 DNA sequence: TGTGCCAGCAGCTTAGGGGGGGAAGAGACCCAGTACTTC.

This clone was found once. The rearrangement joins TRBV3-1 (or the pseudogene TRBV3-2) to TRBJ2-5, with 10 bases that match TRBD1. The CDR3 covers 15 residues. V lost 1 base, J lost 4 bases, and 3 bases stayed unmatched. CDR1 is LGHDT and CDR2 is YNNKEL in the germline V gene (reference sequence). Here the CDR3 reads CASSQGTGGRETQYF. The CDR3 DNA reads TGTGCCAGCAGCCAAGGGACAGGGGGTCGAGAGACCCAGTACTTC.

CDR3 in amino acids: CASSFAGGPGELFF. Here the CDR3 DNA reads TGTGCCAGTAGTTTCGCGGGGGGCCCCGGGGAGCTGTTTTTT. The chain couples TRBV19 to TRBJ2-2; TRBD2 matches at 8 bases. The CDR3 is 14 residues long. J gave up 6 bases and V 5 bases, and 5 bases lay outside the gene matches. The germline V gene has CDR1 LNHDA and CDR2 SQIVND (reference sequence). Combining the CDR3 with reference TRBV19 and TRBJ2-2 gives the whole variable domain DGGITQSPKYLFRKEGQNVTLSCEQNLNHDAMYWYRQDPGQGLRLIYYSQIVNDFQKGDIAEGYSVSREKKESFPLTVTSAQKNPTAFYLCASSFAGGPGELFFGEGSRLTVL.

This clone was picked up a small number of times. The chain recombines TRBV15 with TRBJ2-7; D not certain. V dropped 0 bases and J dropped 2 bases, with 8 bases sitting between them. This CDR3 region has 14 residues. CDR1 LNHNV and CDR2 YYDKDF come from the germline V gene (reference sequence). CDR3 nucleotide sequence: TGTGCCACCAGCAGAGAGAGACACGCCTACGAGCAGTACTTC. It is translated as CATSRERHAYEQYF.

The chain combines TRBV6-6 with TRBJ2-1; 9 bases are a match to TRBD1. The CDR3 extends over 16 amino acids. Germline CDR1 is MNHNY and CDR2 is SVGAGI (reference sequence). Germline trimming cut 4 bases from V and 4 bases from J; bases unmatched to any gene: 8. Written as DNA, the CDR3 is TGTGCCAGCAGTTCAATCGGGACAGGGTTTTACAATGAGCAGTTCTTC. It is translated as CASSSIGTGFYNEQFF.

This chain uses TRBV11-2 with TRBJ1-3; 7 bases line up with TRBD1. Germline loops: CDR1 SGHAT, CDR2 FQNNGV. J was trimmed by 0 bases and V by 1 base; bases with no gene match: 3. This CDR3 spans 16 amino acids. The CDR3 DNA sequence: TGTGCCAGCAGCTTAGGGGGACAGAACTCTGGAAACACCATATATTTT. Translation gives CASSLGGQNSGNTIYF.

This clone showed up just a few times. The CDR3 reads CASKPQGPQETQYF. CDR3 in DNA: TGTGCCAGCAAACCCCAGGGCCCCCAAGAGACCCAGTACTTC. The V and J genes are TRBV28 and TRBJ2-5; D may be TRBD1 (5 bases). The V gene lost 7 bases and the J gene lost 1 base, with 13 bases spanning the gap. Germline CDR1 is MDHEN and CDR2 is SYDVKM. This CDR3 comprises 14 residues.

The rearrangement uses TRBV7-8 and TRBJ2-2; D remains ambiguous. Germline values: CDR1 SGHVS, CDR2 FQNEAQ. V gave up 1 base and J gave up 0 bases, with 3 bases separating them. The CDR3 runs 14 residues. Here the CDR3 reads CASSLGSNTGELFF. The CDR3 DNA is TGTGCCAGCAGCTTAGGGTCGAACACCGGGGAGCTGTTTTTT.

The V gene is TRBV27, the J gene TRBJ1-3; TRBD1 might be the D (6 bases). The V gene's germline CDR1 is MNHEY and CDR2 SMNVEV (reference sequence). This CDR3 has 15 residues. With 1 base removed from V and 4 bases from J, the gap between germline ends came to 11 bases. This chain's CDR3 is CASSLWGGQGNTIYF. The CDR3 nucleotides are TGTGCCAGCAGTTTATGGGGGGGGCAAGGAAACACCATATATTTT.

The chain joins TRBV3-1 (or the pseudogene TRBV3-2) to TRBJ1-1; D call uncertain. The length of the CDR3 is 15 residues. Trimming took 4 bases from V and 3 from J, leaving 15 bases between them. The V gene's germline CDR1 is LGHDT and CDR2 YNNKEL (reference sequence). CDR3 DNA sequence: TGTGCCAGCAGCCGGAGGCCCTCCTTAGACACTGAAGCTTTCTTT. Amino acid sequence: CASSRRPSLDTEAFF.

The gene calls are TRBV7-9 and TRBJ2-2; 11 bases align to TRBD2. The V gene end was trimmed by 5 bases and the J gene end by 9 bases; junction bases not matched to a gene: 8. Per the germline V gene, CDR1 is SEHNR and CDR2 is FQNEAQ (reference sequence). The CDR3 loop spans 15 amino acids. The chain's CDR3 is CASSLIAGGHRELFF. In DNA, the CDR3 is TGTGCCAGCAGCCTAATAGCGGGAGGGCACCGGGAGCTGTTTTTT.

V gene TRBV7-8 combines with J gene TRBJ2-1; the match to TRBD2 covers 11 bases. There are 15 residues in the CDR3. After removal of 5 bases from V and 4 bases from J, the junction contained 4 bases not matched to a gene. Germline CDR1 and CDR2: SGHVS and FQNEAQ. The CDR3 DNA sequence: TGTGCCAGCAGCCCTAGCGGGAGGATTTACAATGAGCAGTTCTTC. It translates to CASSPSGRIYNEQFF.

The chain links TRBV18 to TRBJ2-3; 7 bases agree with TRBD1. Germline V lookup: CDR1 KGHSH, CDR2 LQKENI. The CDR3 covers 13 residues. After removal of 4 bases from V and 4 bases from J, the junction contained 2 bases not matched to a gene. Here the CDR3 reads CASSQGAPDTQYF. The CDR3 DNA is TGTGCCAGCTCACAGGGGGCCCCAGATACGCAGTATTTT.

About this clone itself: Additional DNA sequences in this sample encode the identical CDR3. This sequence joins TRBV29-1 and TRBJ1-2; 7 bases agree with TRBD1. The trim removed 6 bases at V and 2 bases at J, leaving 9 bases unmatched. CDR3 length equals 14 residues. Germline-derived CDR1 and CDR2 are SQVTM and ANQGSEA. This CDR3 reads CSVEGRGRNYGYTF. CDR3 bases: TGCAGCGTCGAGGGCAGGGGGAGAAACTATGGCTACACCTTC.

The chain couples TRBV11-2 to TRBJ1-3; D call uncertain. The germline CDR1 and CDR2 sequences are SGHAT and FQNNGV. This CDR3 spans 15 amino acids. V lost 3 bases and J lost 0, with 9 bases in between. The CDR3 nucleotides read TGTGCCAGCAGCTTGCTCATCCGCTCTGGAAACACCATATATTTT. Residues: CASSLLIRSGNTIYF.

The CDR3 protein is CASSESTLQGAYGYTF. The CDR3 region has the DNA TGCGCCAGCAGTGAGTCGACCCTACAGGGGGCCTATGGCTACACCTTC. The chain is built from TRBV10-2 and TRBJ1-2; the match to TRBD1 covers 9 bases. Germline V gene data show CDR1 as WSHSY and CDR2 as SAAADI. The CDR3 runs 16 residues. Trimming at V came to 0 bases and at J to 4 bases, leaving 6 bases not matched to a gene.

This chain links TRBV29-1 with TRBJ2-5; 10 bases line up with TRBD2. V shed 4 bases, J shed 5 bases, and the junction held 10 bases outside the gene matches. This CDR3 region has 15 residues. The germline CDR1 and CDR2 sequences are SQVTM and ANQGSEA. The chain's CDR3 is CSVALASGGGETQYF. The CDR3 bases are TGCAGCGTTGCCCTGGCTAGCGGGGGAGGGGAGACCCAGTACTTC.

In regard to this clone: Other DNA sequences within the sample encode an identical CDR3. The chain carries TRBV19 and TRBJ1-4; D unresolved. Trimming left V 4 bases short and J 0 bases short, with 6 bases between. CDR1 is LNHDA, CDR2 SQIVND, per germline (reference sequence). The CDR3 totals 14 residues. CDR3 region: CASSKTATNEKLFF. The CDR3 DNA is TGTGCCAGTAGTAAGACCGCAACTAATGAAAAACTGTTTTTT.

CDR3 nucleotides: TGTGCCAGCAGCTTAGCTTTCCAAGAGACCCAGTACTTC. Translation gives CASSLAFQETQYF. This chain uses TRBV7-9 with TRBJ2-5; D is ambiguous. Trimming removed 0 bases from V and 1 base from J, with 3 bases in between. The CDR3 extends over 13 amino acids. Germline CDR1 and CDR2: SEHNR and FQNEAQ (reference sequence).

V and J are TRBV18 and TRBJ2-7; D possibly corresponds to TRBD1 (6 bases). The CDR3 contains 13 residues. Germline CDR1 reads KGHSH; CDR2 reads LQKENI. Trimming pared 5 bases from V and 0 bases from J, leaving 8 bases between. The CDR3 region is CASSTQGSYEQYF. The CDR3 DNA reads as TGTGCCAGCTCAACACAGGGCTCCTACGAGCAGTACTTC. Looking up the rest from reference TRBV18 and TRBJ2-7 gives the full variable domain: NAGVMQNPRHLVRRRGQEARLRCSPMKGHSHVYWYRQLPEEGLKFMVYLQKENIIDESGMPKERFSAEFPKEGPSILRIQQVVRGDSAAYFCASSTQGSYEQYFGPGTRLTVT.

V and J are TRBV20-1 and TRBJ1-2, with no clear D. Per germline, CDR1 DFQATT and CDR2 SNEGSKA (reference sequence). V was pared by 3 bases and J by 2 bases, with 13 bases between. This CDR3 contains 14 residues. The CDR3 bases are TGCAGTGCTAGTATCCCCACAGCGAACTATGGCTACACCTTC. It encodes CSASIPTANYGYTF.

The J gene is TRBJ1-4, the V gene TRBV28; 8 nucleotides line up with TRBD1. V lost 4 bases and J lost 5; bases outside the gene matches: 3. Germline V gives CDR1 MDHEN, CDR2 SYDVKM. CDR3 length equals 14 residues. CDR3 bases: TGTGCCAGCAGTTCCAGGACAGGGAATGAAAAACTGTTTTTT. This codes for CASSSRTGNEKLFF.

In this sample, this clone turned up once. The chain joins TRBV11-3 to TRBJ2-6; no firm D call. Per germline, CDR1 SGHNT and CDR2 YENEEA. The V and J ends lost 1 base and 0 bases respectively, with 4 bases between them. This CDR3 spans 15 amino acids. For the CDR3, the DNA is TGTGCCAGCAGCTTAGGGACCTCTGGGGCCAACGTCCTGACTTTC. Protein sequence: CASSLGTSGANVLTF.

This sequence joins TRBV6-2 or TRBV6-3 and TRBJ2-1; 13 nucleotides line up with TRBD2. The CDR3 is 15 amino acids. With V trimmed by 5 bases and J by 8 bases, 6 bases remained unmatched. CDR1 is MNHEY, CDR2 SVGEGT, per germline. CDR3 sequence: CASSPGTSGADEQFF. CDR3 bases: TGTGCCAGCAGTCCCGGGACTAGCGGGGCCGATGAGCAGTTCTTC.

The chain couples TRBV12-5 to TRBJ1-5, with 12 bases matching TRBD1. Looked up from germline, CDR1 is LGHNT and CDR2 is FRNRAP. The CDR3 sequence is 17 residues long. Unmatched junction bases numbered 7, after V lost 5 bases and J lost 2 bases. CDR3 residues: CASGQTRDRGRNQPQHF. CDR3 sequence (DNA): TGTGCTAGTGGTCAAACCCGGGACAGGGGGCGCAATCAGCCCCAGCATTTT.